This entry lists 32 T cell receptor beta chains sequenced from one sample in a study of follicular helper T cells after annual influenza vaccination. Clones were read by immunoSEQ multiplex PCR, and TCRdb kept only the in-frame ones, dropping some. Of about 15,000 clones in the sample, approximately 84% were seen once. Time point meaning: 2014-2015 season, 7 days after vaccination. The material was CXCR5+ CD38- circulating T follicular helper cells from blood, obtained 7 days after influenza vaccination. Subset in this sample: circulating Tfh, non-naive CD4+CXCR5+PD-1+ (ICOS+CD38+ or ICOS-CD38-). These receptors came from an adult who received the influenza vaccine.

The chain employs TRBV4-1 and TRBJ1-3; D might be TRBD1 (6 bases). In germline, CDR1 is MGHRA, CDR2 YSYEKL. V shed 0 bases and J shed 0 bases, with 18 bases lying between them. This CDR3 is built from 19 residues. Written as DNA, the CDR3 is TGCGCCAGCAGCCAAGATGGGTACCCACAGGGCCCCTCTGGAAACACCATATATTTT. This gives the protein CASSQDGYPQGPSGNTIYF.

J is TRBJ1-1 and V is TRBV2, with 11 bases aligning to TRBD1. V trimming: 4 bases; J trimming: 10 bases; junction bases outside the gene matches: 2. The CDR3 spans 12 residues. Germline CDR1 is SNHLY and CDR2 is FYNNEI. The CDR3: CASSADRGLAFF. DNA for the CDR3: TGTGCCAGCAGTGCGGACAGGGGGCTAGCTTTCTTT.

The chain is built from TRBV28 and TRBJ1-2; 8 nucleotides align to TRBD1. CDR3 length equals 13 residues. Germline V gives CDR1 MDHEN, CDR2 SYDVKM. J lost 3 bases, V lost 7 bases, and 4 bases had no gene match. In nucleotides, the CDR3 is TGTGCCAGCACCGTACAGGGGGACTATGGCTACACCTTC. It yields the protein CASTVQGDYGYTF.

V and J are TRBV6-1 and TRBJ2-7; possible D gene TRBD1, 6 bases. Germline CDR1 reads MNHNS; CDR2 reads SASEGT. V lost 0 bases, J lost 5 bases, and 17 bases lay in between. The CDR3 length is 16 residues. DNA for the CDR3: TGTGCCAGCAGTGAAGCGCGGGCAGGGACACGGGACGAGCAGTACTTC. Its translation: CASSEARAGTRDEQYF.

V gene TRBV6-1 combines with J gene TRBJ1-2, with TRBD1 identical over 8 bases. The V and J ends lost 4 bases and 3 bases, in that order; junction bases with no gene match: 7. There are 15 residues in the CDR3. Germline lookup yields CDR1 MNHNS and CDR2 SASEGT. The CDR3 sequence is CASSGGTGSHYGYTF. The DNA of the CDR3 is TGTGCCAGCAGTGGTGGGACAGGTAGTCACTATGGCTACACCTTC.

This clone has a single count. The chain couples TRBV29-1 to TRBJ2-1; tentative D call: TRBD1 (6 bases). CDR1 is SQVTM and CDR2 is ANQGSEA in the germline V gene. The CDR3 sequence is 14 residues long. Between the trimmed V and J ends, which lost 4 bases and 7 bases, there was a span of 17 bases. CDR3 nucleotides: TGCAGCGTTGGCAGGGGAAGGAGTAGTAATGAGCAGTTCTTC. This translates into CSVGRGRSSNEQFF.

The V gene is TRBV2, the J gene TRBJ1-2; unclear D gene. Trimming removed 0 bases from V and 8 bases from J, with 19 bases in between. In germline, CDR1 is SNHLY, CDR2 FYNNEI. The CDR3 spans 16 residues. The CDR3, as DNA: TGTGCCAGCAGTGAAGCGAGGAGGGATCCGGTTGGGGGCTACACCTTC. Amino acids: CASSEARRDPVGGYTF.

The chain combines TRBV5-1 with TRBJ2-1; 7 bases agree with TRBD1. V trimming: 0 bases; J trimming: 7 bases; junction bases outside the gene matches: 10. Germline lookup yields CDR1 SGHRS and CDR2 YFSETQ. CDR3 length equals 16 residues. The CDR3 DNA follows: TGCGCCAGCAGCTTGGTTGGGGCAGGGGGTCGAAATGAGCAGTTCTTC. This encodes CASSLVGAGGRNEQFF.

This clone was found once. The rearrangement uses TRBV5-5 and TRBJ1-1; D is perhaps TRBD1 (5 bases). The CDR3 is made up of 14 amino acids. Germline CDR1 SGHKS, CDR2 YYEKEE (reference sequence). Trimming took off 0 bases at V and 10 bases at J, with 16 bases between the two ends. DNA of the CDR3: TGTGCCAGCAGCTTGGTTTTGGGGGGGGTGTCAGCTTTCTTT. Protein: CASSLVLGGVSAFF.

The chain couples TRBV5-6 to TRBJ1-2; 7 nucleotides align to TRBD1. Germline V gene data show CDR1 as SGHDT and CDR2 as YYEEEE. V lost 4 bases and J lost 5; bases outside the gene matches: 2. CDR3 length equals 12 residues. The CDR3 is CASSIRGYGYTF. The CDR3 region has the DNA TGTGCCAGCAGCATCAGGGGGTATGGCTACACCTTC.

This chain connects TRBV7-2 to TRBJ2-5; maybe TRBD2 (6 bases). The CDR3 is 14 amino acids. V lost 2 bases and J 5 bases, leaving 12 bases between the germline ends. The germline V gene has CDR1 SGHTA and CDR2 FQGNSA. The CDR3 DNA sequence: TGTGCCAGCAGCTTATGGGGGAGCGGGGAGACCCAGTACTTC. Its translation: CASSLWGSGETQYF.

This sequence joins TRBV29-1 and TRBJ1-1; maybe TRBD1 (5 bases). The ends were cut back, 6 bases at V and 1 base at J, with 15 bases in the middle. Germline CDR1 reads SQVTM; CDR2 reads ANQGSEA. The CDR3 contains 14 residues. CDR3 sequence: CSVAGGRQNTEAFF. CDR3 bases: TGCAGCGTCGCCGGGGGACGGCAGAACACTGAAGCTTTCTTT. Combining the CDR3 with reference TRBV29-1 and TRBJ1-1 gives the whole variable domain SAVISQKPSRDICQRGTSLTIQCQVDSQVTMMFWYRQQPGQSLTLIATANQGSEATYESGFVIDKFPISRPNLTFSTLTVSNMSPEDSSIYLCSVAGGRQNTEAFFGQGTRLTVV.

This chain uses TRBV18 with TRBJ1-2; TRBD1 might be the D (5 bases). Between the trimmed V and J ends, which lost 3 bases and 4 bases, there was a span of 18 bases. Germline CDR1 is KGHSH and CDR2 is LQKENI. The CDR3 totals 16 residues. The CDR3 DNA reads TGTGCCAGCTCACCTACCTCCCCAGGGTACGGCTATGGCTACACCTTC. The encoded protein is CASSPTSPGYGYGYTF.

This clone was recorded once. The chain uses TRBV10-3 and TRBJ2-3; a weak D match, TRBD2 (5 bases). This CDR3 spans 16 amino acids. V was cut by 4 bases and J by 2 bases, with 16 bases left in between. In germline, CDR1 is ENHRY, CDR2 SYGVKD. CDR3 sequence reads: CAISAGILSDTDTQYF. The CDR3, as DNA: TGTGCCATCAGTGCGGGGATACTTAGCGACACAGATACGCAGTATTTT.

V is TRBV6-1 and J is TRBJ2-7, with TRBD2 matching over 7 bases. Losses at the gene ends were 11 bases for V and 7 bases for J; bases not matched to a gene: 11. Germline lookup yields CDR1 MNHNS and CDR2 SASEGT. This CDR3 is built from 12 residues. The CDR3 sequence: CAFSAGAGEQYF. The CDR3 region has the DNA TGTGCCTTTAGCGCGGGAGCGGGGGAGCAGTACTTC.

The CDR3 DNA reads as TGTGCCAGCAGCTTAAGAGGGACTAGCGGGGGCACAGATACGCAGTATTTT. It translates to CASSLRGTSGGTDTQYF. The V and J genes are TRBV7-8 and TRBJ2-3, with 13 bases aligning to TRBD2. This CDR3 has 17 residues. From germline, CDR1 is SGHVS and CDR2 FQNEAQ. V lost 2 bases to trimming and J lost 1 base; unmatched junction nucleotides: 3.

This sequence joins TRBV6-1 and TRBJ2-5; D perhaps matches TRBD2 (5 bases). The end of the DNA is better explained by TRBJ2-7, so the J call may be wrong. The CDR3 contains 16 residues. Germline-derived CDR1 and CDR2 are MNHNS and SASEGT. The CDR3, as DNA: TGTGCCAGCAGTGTTCCTCTTTCGGGGATGTCTTACGAGCAGTACTTC. Protein: CASSVPLSGMSYEQYF.

The V call is TRBV7-9, the J call TRBJ2-5, with 8 bases that match TRBD1. V shed 1 base and J 6 bases; nucleotides not matched to a gene: 4. The CDR3 contains 14 residues. CDR1 is SEHNR, CDR2 FQNEAQ, per germline (reference sequence). CDR3 protein: CASSLGTGLQTQYF. The DNA for the CDR3 is TGTGCCAGCAGCTTAGGGACAGGGTTACAGACCCAGTACTTC.

This chain connects TRBV5-1 to TRBJ2-5, with a weak D call TRBD2 (6 bases). CDR1 and CDR2 (germline): SGHRS, YFSETQ. Trimming took off 3 bases at V and 5 bases at J, with 14 bases between the two ends. The CDR3 covers 14 residues. The CDR3 sequence is CASSWGTWAETQYF. CDR3 in DNA: TGCGCCAGCAGCTGGGGGACTTGGGCGGAGACCCAGTACTTC.

This chain links TRBV21-1 with TRBJ2-4; TRBD2 is taken as the D call from the table, unchecked against the DNA. TRBV21-1 is a pseudogene locus. The CDR3 consists of 16 residues. CDR3 nucleotides: TGTGCCAGCAGCAAACCCCGTTTACTAGCCAAAAACATTCAGTACTTC. Protein: CASSKPRLLAKNIQYF.

This chain connects TRBV5-1 to TRBJ2-5; 7 nucleotides line up with TRBD1. Germline CDR1 SGHRS, CDR2 YFSETQ. The CDR3 length is 15 residues. J gave up 5 bases and V 3 bases, and 10 bases lay outside the gene matches. CDR3 coding DNA: TGCGCCAGCAGCTCCCCACAGGGGACGGGGGAGACCCAGTACTTC. Protein product: CASSSPQGTGETQYF.

V is TRBV9 and J is TRBJ2-1; 7 nucleotides match TRBD2. This CDR3 comprises 15 residues. J gave up 4 bases and V 0 bases, and 4 bases lay outside the gene matches. CDR1 SGDLS and CDR2 YYNGEE come from the germline V gene. The CDR3 loop reads CASSVGLADYNEQFF. Here the CDR3 DNA reads TGTGCCAGCAGCGTAGGCCTAGCGGATTACAATGAGCAGTTCTTC.

This chain links TRBV11-2 with TRBJ1-6; no definite D call. Germline V gene lookup returns CDR1 SGHAT and CDR2 FQNNGV. The V end lost 4 bases, the J end lost 6 bases, and 7 bases lay between the germline ends. There are 13 residues in the CDR3. CDR3 nucleotides: TGTGCCAGCAGCTCCCATTCTAATTCACCCCTCCACTTT. Its protein product is CASSSHSNSPLHF.

The chain combines TRBV18 with TRBJ1-3; 10 nucleotides agree with TRBD1. Germline V gene lookup returns CDR1 KGHSH and CDR2 LQKENI. V was clipped by 0 bases and J by 0 bases; unmatched bases: 2. This CDR3 comprises 17 residues. The CDR3 DNA reads as TGTGCCAGCTCACCACCGGGACAGGGGCCCTCTGGAAACACCATATATTTT. The encoded protein is CASSPPGQGPSGNTIYF.

This rearrangement joins TRBV7-2 to TRBJ2-3, with TRBD2 identical over 12 bases. The CDR3 covers 19 residues. The germline V gene encodes CDR1 SGHTA and CDR2 FQGNSA. After removal of 0 bases from V and 2 bases from J, the junction contained 9 bases not matched to a gene. In DNA, the CDR3 is TGTGCCAGCAGCTTAGCGGGGCTAGCGGGAGGGCGGTCCACAGATACGCAGTATTTT. This gives the protein CASSLAGLAGGRSTDTQYF. Full variable domain (outside the CDR3, taken from reference TRBV7-2 and TRBJ2-3): GAGVSQSPSNKVTEKGKDVELRCDPISGHTALYWYRQSLGQGLEFLIYFQGNSAPDKSGLPSDRFSAERTGGSVSTLTIQRTQQEDSAVYLCASSLAGLAGGRSTDTQYFGPGTRLTVL.

This clone was found once. Written as DNA, the CDR3 is TGTGCCAGCTCACCGGGAGCGGGAGCCGGTGAGACCCAGTACTTC. This gives the protein CASSPGAGAGETQYF. The V call is TRBV18, the J call TRBJ2-5; 8 bases agree with TRBD2. CDR1 and CDR2 from the germline V gene are KGHSH and LQKENI. The CDR3 has 15 residues. The V segment lost 3 bases and the J segment 5 bases; nucleotides outside the gene matches: 8. The full variable domain, rest sourced from reference TRBV18 and TRBJ2-5, is NAGVMQNPRHLVRRRGQEARLRCSPMKGHSHVYWYRQLPEEGLKFMVYLQKENIIDESGMPKERFSAEFPKEGPSILRIQQVVRGDSAAYFCASSPGAGAGETQYFGPGTRLLVL.

CDR3 in DNA: TGTGCCATCAGTGAGAGACCAGAGGCGGACTATGGCTACACCTTC. Translated: CAISERPEADYGYTF. V and J are TRBV10-3 and TRBJ1-2; D gene ambiguous. The germline CDR1 and CDR2 sequences are ENHRY and SYGVKD. V was cut by 2 bases and J by 3 bases, with 13 bases left in between. This CDR3 spans 15 amino acids.

The V gene is TRBV9, the J gene TRBJ2-3; 9 nucleotides agree with TRBD1. V was pared by 4 bases and J by 4 bases, with 10 bases of the junction left unmatched. CDR1 SGDLS and CDR2 YYNGEE come from the germline V gene. The CDR3 length is 16 residues. CDR3 in amino acids: CASSTRGDRVPDTQYF. DNA of the CDR3: TGTGCCAGCAGCACCAGAGGGGACAGGGTTCCAGATACGCAGTATTTT.

V usage is TRBV19 and J usage is TRBJ1-4; D may be TRBD1 (6 bases). V shed 5 bases and J shed 10 bases, with 20 bases lying between them. The V gene's germline CDR1 is LNHDA and CDR2 SQIVND (reference sequence). The CDR3 loop spans 15 amino acids. The CDR3, as DNA: TGTGCCAGTAGTTCGAACTCACAGGGTCTACGAAAACTGTTTTTT. This sequence encodes CASSSNSQGLRKLFF. Full variable domain (outside the CDR3, taken from reference TRBV19 and TRBJ1-4): DGGITQSPKYLFRKEGQNVTLSCEQNLNHDAMYWYRQDPGQGLRLIYYSQIVNDFQKGDIAEGYSVSREKKESFPLTVTSAQKNPTAFYLCASSSNSQGLRKLFFGSGTQLSVL.

V gene TRBV2 combines with J gene TRBJ1-6, with D maybe TRBD1 (6 bases). Germline V gives CDR1 SNHLY, CDR2 FYNNEI. V was trimmed by 8 bases and J by 8 bases, leaving 19 bases between them. The CDR3 consists of 15 residues. Here the CDR3 reads CASGKQGPRDSPLHF. The CDR3 region has the DNA TGTGCCAGCGGCAAGCAGGGGCCCCGCGATTCACCCCTCCACTTT.

This sequence joins TRBV1 and TRBJ1-6; TRBD1, as called in the table, went unchecked against the DNA. TRBV1 is labeled a pseudogene. The CDR3 runs 20 residues. The CDR3 sequence: CTSSQVTGQRLYSYNSPLHF. The CDR3 DNA follows: TGCACCAGCAGCCAAGTGACAGGGCAAAGGTTATACTCCTATAATTCACCCCTCCACTTT.

The gene calls are TRBV5-4 and TRBJ2-3; D might be TRBD2 (6 bases). The V gene lost 4 bases and the J gene lost 3 bases, with 18 bases spanning the gap. The germline V gene encodes CDR1 SGHNT and CDR2 YYREEE (reference sequence). The CDR3 is 16 residues long. CDR3 in amino acids: CASSDHSGLRTDTQYF. The CDR3 nucleotides are TGTGCCAGCAGCGACCATAGCGGCCTTAGGACAGATACGCAGTATTTT.